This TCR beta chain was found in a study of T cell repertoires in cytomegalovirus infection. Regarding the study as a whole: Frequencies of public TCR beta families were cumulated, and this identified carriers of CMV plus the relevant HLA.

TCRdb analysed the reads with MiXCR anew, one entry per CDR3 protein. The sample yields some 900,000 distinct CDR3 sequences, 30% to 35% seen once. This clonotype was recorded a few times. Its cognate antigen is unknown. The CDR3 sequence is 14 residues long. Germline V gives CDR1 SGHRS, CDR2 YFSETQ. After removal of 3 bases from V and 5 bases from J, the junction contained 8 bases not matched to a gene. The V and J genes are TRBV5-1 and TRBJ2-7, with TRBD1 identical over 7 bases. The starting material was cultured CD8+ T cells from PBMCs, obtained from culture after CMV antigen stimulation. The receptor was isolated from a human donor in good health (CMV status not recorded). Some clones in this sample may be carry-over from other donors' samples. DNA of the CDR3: TGCGCCAGCAGCTACGGGACAGCGGCCGACGAGCAGTACTTC. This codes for CASSYGTAADEQYF.